These T cell receptor beta chains were read from a single sample in a study of regulatory dendritic cells for organ transplantation. TCRdb's table, derived via immunoSEQ multiplex PCR, lists solely in-frame clones and lacks some. The sample has 34,000 or so clones, roughly 89% seen once. Sequenced input: naive CD4+ T cells from blood. The receptors derive from a human donor in good health. The CDR3 runs from the conserved cysteine through the conserved F or W. D genes are given only for firm matches. Only part of the rows carry a size: once, few, many, or a class if the clone is expanded.

J: TRBJ2-3
V: TRBV18
size: -
D: TRBD1
CDR3: CASSPLKGQLTDTQYF
DNA: TGTGCCAGCTCACCACTCAAGGGACAGCTCACAGATACGCAGTATTTT

J: TRBJ1-5
V: TRBV28
size: -
D: -
CDR3: CASSLYLARADSNQPQHF
DNA: TGTGCCAGCAGTTTATACCTGGCTAGGGCCGATAGCAATCAGCCCCAGCATTTT

J: TRBJ1-2
V: TRBV6-5
size: -
D: -
CDR3: CASSYFETGYYYGYTF
DNA: TGTGCCAGCAGTTACTTCGAGACAGGCTACTACTATGGCTACACCTTC

J: TRBJ2-5
V: TRBV5-5
size: -
D: TRBD2
CDR3: CASSLMRTSDGETQYF
DNA: TGTGCCAGCAGCCTAATGCGGACTAGTGACGGAGAGACCCAGTACTTC

J: TRBJ2-5
V: TRBV19
size: -
D: TRBD2
CDR3: CASSISPSGGEAQETQYF
DNA: TGTGCCAGTAGTATTTCGCCTAGCGGCGGGGAGGCCCAAGAGACCCAGTACTTC

J: TRBJ1-4
V: TRBV15
size: -
D: -
CDR3: CATSKGANEKLFF
DNA: TGTGCCACCAGCAAGGGGGCTAATGAAAAACTGTTTTTT

J: TRBJ2-2
V: TRBV15
size: -
D: -
CDR3: CATSRVAGDDTGELFF
DNA: TGTGCCACCAGCAGAGTTGCAGGGGACGACACCGGGGAGCTGTTTTTT

J: TRBJ2-2
V: TRBV7-2
size: -
D: -
CDR3: CASSLVGVNTGELFF
DNA: TGTGCCAGCAGCTTAGTGGGGGTGAACACCGGGGAGCTGTTTTTT

J: TRBJ2-7
V: TRBV28
size: -
D: -
CDR3: CASTGTGDLYEQYF
DNA: TGTGCCAGCACCGGGACCGGGGACCTCTACGAGCAGTACTTC

J: TRBJ2-1
V: TRBV14
size: few
D: TRBD2
CDR3: CASSRHGLADNEQFF
DNA: TGTGCCAGCAGCCGTCATGGACTAGCGGACAATGAGCAGTTCTTC

J: TRBJ1-2
V: TRBV27
size: -
D: TRBD1
CDR3: CASSRTYTGVYGYTF
DNA: TGTGCCAGCAGTCGAACTTATACAGGGGTATATGGCTACACCTTC

J: TRBJ1-4
V: TRBV30
size: -
D: -
CDR3: CAWSFATNEKLFF
DNA: TGTGCCTGGAGTTTTGCAACTAATGAAAAACTGTTTTTT

J: TRBJ1-2
V: TRBV4-2
size: -
D: -
CDR3: CASSQGLSLYGYTF
DNA: TGTGCCAGCAGCCAAGGCTTAAGTTTATATGGCTACACCTTC

J: TRBJ1-1
V: TRBV29-1
size: -
D: TRBD1
CDR3: CSAQTGGNTEAFF
DNA: TGCAGCGCCCAGACAGGGGGGAACACTGAAGCTTTCTTT

J: TRBJ2-1
V: TRBV4-1
size: -
D: -
CDR3: CASSQLLDWGEQFF
DNA: TGCGCCAGCAGCCAATTGCTCGACTGGGGTGAGCAGTTCTTC

J: TRBJ2-5
V: TRBV18
size: -
D: TRBD1
CDR3: CASSLGTGNVRETQYF
DNA: TGTGCCAGCTCACTGGGGACAGGGAATGTGAGAGAGACCCAGTACTTC

J: TRBJ1-2
V: TRBV4-1
size: -
D: -
CDR3: CASSQGAQWHYGYTF
DNA: TGCGCCAGCAGCCAAGGGGCGCAATGGCACTATGGCTACACCTTC

J: TRBJ2-1
V: TRBV7-8
size: -
D: -
CDR3: CASSLIRTPNEQFF
DNA: TGTGCCAGCAGCTTAATTCGCACCCCCAATGAGCAGTTCTTC

J: TRBJ2-7
V: TRBV5-1
size: few
D: -
CDR3: CASSRGGAYEQYF
DNA: TGCGCCAGCAGCAGAGGGGGGGCCTACGAGCAGTACTTC